This record looks at one T cell receptor (beta chain) sequence and its context. Its cognate antigen is unknown. Trimming removed 6 bases at V and 5 bases at J, with 11 bases between. This CDR3 contains 12 residues. The germline V gene encodes CDR1 SNHLY and CDR2 FYNNEI. Sequenced by immunoSEQ multiplex PCR; TCRdb stores in-frame clones only, minus some. The top ten clones hold around 0.75% of a sample with tens of thousands of clones, about four fifths of them seen once. This specimen belongs to a study of OX40 agonist ivuxolimab in advanced cancers. Study-level results: Among the lowest levels of clonal expansion were found in partial responders at 0.1-3.0 mg/kg.

The sequence came from an adult with an advanced solid tumor such as melanoma, head and neck, liver or kidney cancer. The chain recombines TRBV2 with TRBJ2-7; a possible D gene is TRBD1 (5 bases). The sequences come from CD4+ or CD8+ T cells sorted from blood, collected in a trial of the OX40 agonist ivuxolimab. CDR3 DNA: TGTGCCAGCAGGGCGCTAGGGGACGAGCAGTACTTC. This gives the protein CASRALGDEQYF.